A single sample gave rise to the 24 T cell receptor beta chains below, sequenced in a study of T cells in Graves' hyperthyroidism and ophthalmopathy (dated by TCRdb to about 2019). Libraries came from multiplex PCR. For sequencing, an Illumina HiSeq 2000 was employed. The TCR beta CDR3 regions were amplified from the RNA transcripts. The TCR CDR3 was subjected to a first round of RT-PCR using the HTBI primer set and the Qiagen OneStep RT-PCR kit. Clones were called with MiXCR by TCRdb after fastp trimmed the public reads at Q25, and only in-frame beta chains were retained. Merged by CDR3 protein, the rows form single entries marked with the most common genes and DNA. Within this sample are 90,000 to 120,000 distinct CDR3 sequences, with around a sixth of them counted one time only. Around two fifths of the sample is held by the ten biggest clonotypes. Sequencing input: blood. The receptors come from a woman between 45 and 65 years old with Graves' hyperthyroidism.

This clonotype showed up many times. The chain joins TRBV6-5 to TRBJ2-2; TRBD2 matches 7 bases. The J segment lost 1 base and the V segment lost 4 bases, leaving 3 bases of the junction unmatched. The length of the CDR3 is 15 residues. Germline V gene sequence: CDR1 MNHEY, CDR2 SVGAGI. CDR3 nucleotide sequence: TGTGCCAGCAGTTTTAGCGGGTTGAACACCGGGGAGCTGTTTTTT. Translated: CASSFSGLNTGELFF.

The V call is TRBV2, the J call TRBJ2-1; 7 bases fit TRBD2. Losses at the gene ends were 4 bases for V and 0 bases for J; bases not matched to a gene: 6. This CDR3 comprises 16 residues. Germline CDR1 SNHLY, CDR2 FYNNEI. The CDR3 loop is CASSARLANSYNEQFF. Here the CDR3 DNA reads TGTGCCAGCAGTGCCCGACTAGCTAACTCCTACAATGAGCAGTTCTTC.

The rearrangement joins TRBV28 to TRBJ2-7; possible D gene TRBD2, 5 bases. Trimming removed 6 bases at V and 0 bases at J, with 9 bases between. The CDR3 totals 13 residues. Germline V gives CDR1 MDHEN, CDR2 SYDVKM. The CDR3 loop reads CASSSGVSYEQYF. The CDR3 DNA follows: TGTGCCAGCAGCTCCGGGGTCTCCTACGAGCAGTACTTC.

There are many counts of this clonotype. This rearrangement joins TRBV3-1 to TRBJ1-4; tentative D call: TRBD1 (5 bases). The V gene's germline CDR1 is LGHDT and CDR2 YNNKEL (reference sequence). V was shortened by 0 bases and J by 3 bases, with 11 bases between the two germline ends. The CDR3 is 16 residues long. In DNA form, the CDR3 reads TGTGCCAGCAGCCAAGACCCGGGGGATCCTAATGAAAAACTGTTTTTT. Translating gives CASSQDPGDPNEKLFF.

There are many counts of this clonotype. The rearrangement links TRBV24-1 to TRBJ1-2; D remains unclear. V was shortened by 0 bases and J by 2 bases, with 6 bases between the two germline ends. Per germline, CDR1 KGHDR and CDR2 SFDVKD. The CDR3 has 14 residues. The CDR3 DNA sequence: TGTGCCACCAGTGATTTGCTTAGAAACTATGGCTACACCTTC. Translated: CATSDLLRNYGYTF.

This clonotype was seen a few times. This clone may be a read error of a much larger clone one base away. V is TRBV6-1 and J is TRBJ1-5; 8 bases map to TRBD1. Germline V gene lookup returns CDR1 MNHNS and CDR2 SASEGT. The CDR3 has 16 residues. J was trimmed by 7 bases and V by 6 bases; bases with no gene match: 14. Here the CDR3 DNA reads TGTGCCAGCAGCCCCCGGATCGACAGGGGAAGACAGCCCCAGCATTTT. Its translation is CASSPRIDRGRQPQHF.

This clonotype was detected ten times or more. The rearrangement links TRBV20-1 to TRBJ2-7; 9 positions agree with TRBD1. The length of the CDR3 is 15 residues. V was pared by 2 bases and J by 7 bases, with 12 bases of the junction left unmatched. Looked up from germline, CDR1 is DFQATT and CDR2 is SNEGSKA (reference sequence). This chain's CDR3 is CSARSRDRASWEQYV. The CDR3 DNA reads TGCAGTGCTAGAAGCAGGGACAGGGCCTCGTGGGAGCAGTACGTC.

This clonotype has just one count. The chain links TRBV5-1 to TRBJ2-1, with a possible D match to TRBD2 (6 bases). The V end lost 4 bases, the J end lost 1 base, and 18 bases lay between the germline ends. Germline CDR1 and CDR2: SGHRS and YFSETQ. The CDR3 has 17 residues. CDR3 loop: CASSHFTGTDSYNEQFF. The DNA for the CDR3 is TGCGCCAGCAGCCACTTTACCGGGACTGATTCCTACAATGAGCAGTTCTTC.

This clonotype is judged medium-sized. One end of the junction fails to match germline, which may point to a read error. CDR3 residues: CASSVWATSGSHGDTQYF. DNA of the CDR3: TGTGCCAGCAGTGTATGGGCTACTAGCGGGAGCCATGGGGATACGCAGTATTTT. The genes are TRBV28 and TRBJ2-3, with 11 positions matching TRBD2. Per the germline V gene, CDR1 is MDHEN and CDR2 is SYDVKM. The CDR3 length is 18 residues. The variable domain in full, completed from reference TRBV28 and TRBJ2-3, reads DVKVTQSSRYLVKRTGEKVFLECVQDMDHENMFWYRQDPGLGLRLIYFSYDVKMKEKGDIPEGYSVSREKKERFSLILESASTNQTSMYLCASSVWATSGSHGDTQYFGPGTRLTVL.

This clonotype was picked up a small number of times. The genes are TRBV19 and TRBJ2-1; D is ambiguous. CDR3 length equals 16 residues. Deletions cut 0 bases from V and 2 bases from J, with 11 bases between. Germline V gives CDR1 LNHDA, CDR2 SQIVND (reference sequence). The CDR3 sequence: CASSIDAKPPYNEQFF. The CDR3 coding sequence is TGTGCCAGTAGTATAGATGCGAAGCCCCCCTACAATGAGCAGTTCTTC.

In this sample, this clonotype turned up many times. This rearrangement joins TRBV20-1 to TRBJ2-2; TRBD2 matches at 7 bases. V trimming: 2 bases; J trimming: 6 bases; junction bases outside the gene matches: 9. The CDR3 sequence is 15 residues long. Germline CDR1 DFQATT, CDR2 SNEGSKA (reference sequence). The CDR3 is CSARHRTRDAGELFF. The CDR3 coding sequence is TGCAGTGCTAGACACCGGACTAGGGACGCCGGGGAGCTGTTTTTT.

This clonotype was detected a few times. The chain has TRBV25-1 and TRBJ1-2; D possibly corresponds to TRBD1 (5 bases). CDR3 length: 13 residues. The ends were cut back, 6 bases at V and 4 bases at J, with 12 bases in the middle. Germline values: CDR1 MGHDK, CDR2 SYGVNS. CDR3 DNA sequence: TGTGCCAGCAGAGAACCCGGGGGCTATGGCTACACCTTC. Protein: CASREPGGYGYTF.

The V call is TRBV28, the J call TRBJ2-5; D may be TRBD2 (5 bases). With 3 bases removed from V and 5 bases from J, the gap between germline ends came to 7 bases. The CDR3 totals 12 residues. CDR1 is MDHEN, CDR2 SYDVKM, per germline. CDR3 amino acids: CASSFRGETQYF. The CDR3 coding sequence is TGTGCCAGCAGTTTCCGAGGGGAGACCCAGTACTTC.

This clonotype was detected ten times or more. The gene calls are TRBV5-8 and TRBJ1-1, with TRBD1 matching over 8 bases. The germline CDR1 and CDR2 sequences are SGHTS and YDEGEE. There are 13 residues in the CDR3. V gave up 3 bases and J gave up 8 bases; unmatched junction bases: 6. Here the CDR3 DNA reads TGTGCCAGCAGCTCCGGACAGGGACTAGAAGCTTTCTTT. It specifies CASSSGQGLEAFF. The complete variable domain, with remaining parts taken from reference TRBV5-8 and TRBJ1-1, reads EAGVTQSPTHLIKTRGQQATLRCSPISGHTSVYWYQQALGLGLQFLLWYDEGEERNRGNFPPRFSGRQFPNYSSELNVNALELEDSALYLCASSSGQGLEAFFGQGTRLTVV.

This chain links TRBV5-1 with TRBJ1-3; D may be TRBD1 (6 bases). Deletions cut 4 bases from V and 4 bases from J, with 12 bases between. CDR1 is SGHRS and CDR2 is YFSETQ in the germline V gene. This CDR3 comprises 14 residues. CDR3 loop: CASSEAGVGNTIYF. DNA of the CDR3: TGCGCCAGCAGCGAGGCAGGGGTCGGAAACACCATATATTTT.

The rearrangement joins TRBV10-1 to TRBJ2-3, with a tentative D call TRBD1 (5 bases). In germline, CDR1 is WNHNN, CDR2 SYGVQD (reference sequence). The CDR3 runs to 14 residues. Trimming stripped 3 bases from V and 2 bases from J, with 9 bases between. CDR3 nucleotide sequence: TGCGCCAGCAGTGACGGCAGGGTCACAGATACGCAGTATTTT. Translated, it gives CASSDGRVTDTQYF.

The V gene is TRBV2, the J gene TRBJ2-3, with 10 bases matching TRBD2. The germline V gene has CDR1 SNHLY and CDR2 FYNNEI. The V segment lost 6 bases and the J segment 0 bases; nucleotides outside the gene matches: 3. The CDR3 consists of 15 residues. The CDR3 protein is CASSLGLASTDTQYF. As DNA, the CDR3 is TGTGCCAGCAGCCTGGGACTAGCGAGCACAGATACGCAGTATTTT.

There are many counts of this clonotype. The J gene is TRBJ2-1, the V gene TRBV7-6, with 8 positions matching TRBD2. The germline gives CDR1 SGHVS, CDR2 FNYEAQ. V shed 5 bases and J 4 bases; nucleotides not matched to a gene: 13. The CDR3 consists of 17 residues. The CDR3 nucleotides read TGTGCCAGCAGCCCCAGCACCGGGACTAGGGGATACAATGAGCAGTTCTTC. It encodes CASSPSTGTRGYNEQFF.

This clonotype was picked up many times. V is TRBV18 and J is TRBJ2-1, with D hard to call. The CDR3 extends over 16 amino acids. Trimming took off 0 bases at V and 0 bases at J, with 9 bases between the two ends. Germline assignment: CDR1 KGHSH and CDR2 LQKENI. CDR3 nucleotides: TGTGCCAGCTCACCACCGTGGGCGTCCTCCTACAATGAGCAGTTCTTC. Translation: CASSPPWASSYNEQFF.

This clonotype was recorded many times. In nucleotides, the CDR3 is TGTGCCAGCAGCTTAGAAGGGCTGGCTAATGAAAAACTGTTTTTT. Translation: CASSLEGLANEKLFF. The rearrangement links TRBV7-9 to TRBJ1-4; the D is unclear. The CDR3 length is 15 residues. CDR1 and CDR2 (germline): SEHNR, FQNEAQ (reference sequence). Trimming cost V 1 base and J 3 bases, with 9 bases left between them.

This clonotype was counted many times. V is TRBV28 and J is TRBJ1-2, with 11 nucleotides matching TRBD1. Trimming removed 8 bases from V and 2 bases from J; junction bases left unmatched: 4. CDR1 is MDHEN, CDR2 SYDVKM, per germline. The CDR3 extends over 14 amino acids. DNA for the CDR3: TGTGCCAGCTATGGACAGGGGGCCAACTATGGCTACACCTTC. This encodes CASYGQGANYGYTF.

Many counts were recorded for this clonotype. The chain has TRBV30 and TRBJ2-1; 7 positions match TRBD2. V trimming: 3 bases; J trimming: 9 bases; junction bases outside the gene matches: 2. Germline V gene data show CDR1 as GTSNPN and CDR2 as SVGIG (reference sequence). There are 11 residues in the CDR3. The DNA of the CDR3 is TGTGCCTGGAGCTCGGGGGGTGAGCAGTTCTTC. Its translation: CAWSSGGEQFF. The complete variable domain, with remaining parts taken from reference TRBV30 and TRBJ2-1, reads SQTIHQWPATLVQPVGSPLSLECTVEGTSNPNLYWYRQAAGRGLQLLFYSVGIGQISSEVPQNLSASRPQDRQFILSSKKLLLSDSGFYLCAWSSGGEQFFGPGTRLTVL.

The CDR3 reads CASSLSPTDNTGELFF. CDR3 bases: TGTGCCAGCAGTTTATCTCCCACCGATAACACCGGGGAGCTGTTTTTT. The rearrangement joins TRBV28 to TRBJ2-2, with D unclear. Germline CDR1 is MDHEN and CDR2 is SYDVKM. V was shortened by 1 base and J by 2 bases, with 11 bases between the two germline ends. This CDR3 has 16 amino acids. Looking up the rest from reference TRBV28 and TRBJ2-2 gives the full variable domain: DVKVTQSSRYLVKRTGEKVFLECVQDMDHENMFWYRQDPGLGLRLIYFSYDVKMKEKGDIPEGYSVSREKKERFSLILESASTNQTSMYLCASSLSPTDNTGELFFGEGSRLTVL.

This clonotype was counted ten times or more. The genes are TRBV3-1 and TRBJ1-3; no reliable D call. This CDR3 contains 13 residues. Trimming removed 0 bases at V and 3 bases at J, with 3 bases between. CDR1 and CDR2 (germline): LGHDT, YNNKEL (reference sequence). This chain's CDR3 is CASSQDSGNTIYF. As DNA, the CDR3 is TGTGCCAGCAGCCAAGATAGTGGAAACACCATATATTTT.